This T cell receptor (beta chain) was sequenced in a study of shared clonotypes between healthy human individuals. Clones were sequenced by immunoSEQ multiplex PCR, and TCRdb holds only the in-frame ones, with some missing. Among some 1.4 million clones listed, around 95% were seen once. The junction had 9 bases not matched to a gene; V was cut back by 0 bases and J by 5 bases. There are 18 residues in the CDR3. Per germline, CDR1 KGHSH and CDR2 LQKENI. The sequence was collected from a young man in good health. The V gene is TRBV18, the J gene TRBJ2-1; TRBD2 aligns across 11 bases. The source material was naive CD4+ T cells sorted from blood. Subset in this sample: CD45RA+ positively selected. The DNA of the CDR3 is TGTGCCAGCTCACCACCCGCTACTAGCGGGAGAAAACACAATGAGCAGTTCTTC. Its translation is CASSPPATSGRKHNEQFF.